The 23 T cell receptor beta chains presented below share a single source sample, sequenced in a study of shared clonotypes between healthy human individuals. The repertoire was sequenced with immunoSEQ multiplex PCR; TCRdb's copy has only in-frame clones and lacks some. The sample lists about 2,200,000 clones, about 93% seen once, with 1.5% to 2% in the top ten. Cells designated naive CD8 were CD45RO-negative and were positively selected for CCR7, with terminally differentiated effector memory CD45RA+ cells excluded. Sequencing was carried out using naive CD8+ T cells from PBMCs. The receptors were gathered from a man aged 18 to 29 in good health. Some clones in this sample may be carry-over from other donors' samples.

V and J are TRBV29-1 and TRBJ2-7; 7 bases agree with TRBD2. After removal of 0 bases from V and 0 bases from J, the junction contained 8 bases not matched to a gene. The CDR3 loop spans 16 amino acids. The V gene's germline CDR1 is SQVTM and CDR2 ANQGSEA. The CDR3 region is CSVEDRIAGVSYEQYF. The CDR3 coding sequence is TGCAGCGTTGAAGATCGTATAGCGGGCGTCTCCTACGAGCAGTACTTC.

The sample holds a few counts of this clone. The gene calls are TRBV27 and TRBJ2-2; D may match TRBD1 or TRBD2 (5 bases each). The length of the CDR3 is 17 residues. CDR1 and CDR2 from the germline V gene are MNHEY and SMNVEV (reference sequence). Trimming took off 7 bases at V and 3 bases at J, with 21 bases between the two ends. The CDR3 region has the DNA TGTGCCAGCACCAAAACCCCTTGGGACCTCGACACCGGGGAGCTGTTTTTT. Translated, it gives CASTKTPWDLDTGELFF.

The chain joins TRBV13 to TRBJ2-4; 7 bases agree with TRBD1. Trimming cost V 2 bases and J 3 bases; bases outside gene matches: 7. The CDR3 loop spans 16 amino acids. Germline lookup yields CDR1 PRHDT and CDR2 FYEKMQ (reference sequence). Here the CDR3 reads CASSLQVGTDKNIQYF. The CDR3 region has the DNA TGTGCCAGCAGCTTACAAGTTGGGACAGACAAAAACATTCAGTACTTC.

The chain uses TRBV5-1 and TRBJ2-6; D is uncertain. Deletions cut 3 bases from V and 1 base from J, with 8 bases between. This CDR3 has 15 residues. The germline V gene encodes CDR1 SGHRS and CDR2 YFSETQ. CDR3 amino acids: CASSSGLSGANVLTF. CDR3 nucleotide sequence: TGCGCCAGCAGCTCGGGTCTATCTGGGGCCAACGTCCTGACTTTC. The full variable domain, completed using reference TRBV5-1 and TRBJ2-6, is KAGVTQTPRYLIKTRGQQVTLSCSPISGHRSVSWYQQTPGQGLQFLFEYFSETQRNKGNFPGRFSGRQFSNSRSEMNVSTLELGDSALYLCASSSGLSGANVLTFGAGSRLTVL.

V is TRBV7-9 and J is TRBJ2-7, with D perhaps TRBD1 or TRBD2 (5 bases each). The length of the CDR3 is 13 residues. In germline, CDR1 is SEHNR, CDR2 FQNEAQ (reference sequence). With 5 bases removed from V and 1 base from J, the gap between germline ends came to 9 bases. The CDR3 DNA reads TGTGCCAGCAGCGGGGGACCATCCTACGAGCAGTACTTC. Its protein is CASSGGPSYEQYF. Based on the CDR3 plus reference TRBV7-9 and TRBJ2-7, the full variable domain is DTGVSQNPRHKITKRGQNVTFRCDPISEHNRLYWYRQTLGQGPEFLTYFQNEAQLEKSRLLSDRFSAERPKGSFSTLEIQRTEQGDSAMYLCASSGGPSYEQYFGPGTRLTVT.

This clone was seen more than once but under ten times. The CDR3 protein is CASTILGTGGSNQPQHF. The CDR3 nucleotides are TGTGCCAGTACAATTTTAGGGACAGGCGGTAGCAATCAGCCCCAGCATTTT. The V call is TRBV19, the J call TRBJ1-5, with 8 bases fitting TRBD1. This CDR3 has 17 residues. Unmatched junction bases numbered 11, after V lost 7 bases and J lost 0 bases. Germline CDR1 is LNHDA and CDR2 is SQIVND (reference sequence).

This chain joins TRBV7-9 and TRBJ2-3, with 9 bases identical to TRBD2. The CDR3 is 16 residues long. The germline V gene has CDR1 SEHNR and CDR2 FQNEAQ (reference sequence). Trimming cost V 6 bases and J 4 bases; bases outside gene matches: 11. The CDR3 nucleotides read TGTGCCAGCAGACGACCGCGGGGGGGACCGGCAGATACGCAGTATTTT. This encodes CASRRPRGGPADTQYF. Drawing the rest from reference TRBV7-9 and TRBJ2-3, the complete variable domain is DTGVSQNPRHKITKRGQNVTFRCDPISEHNRLYWYRQTLGQGPEFLTYFQNEAQLEKSRLLSDRFSAERPKGSFSTLEIQRTEQGDSAMYLCASRRPRGGPADTQYFGPGTRLTVL.

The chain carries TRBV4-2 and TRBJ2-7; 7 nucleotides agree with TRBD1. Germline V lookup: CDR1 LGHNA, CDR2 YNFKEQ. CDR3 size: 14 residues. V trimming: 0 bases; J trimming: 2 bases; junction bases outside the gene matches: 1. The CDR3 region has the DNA TGTGCCAGCAGCCAAGAGACAGGGCCCTACGAGCAGTACTTC. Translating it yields CASSQETGPYEQYF.

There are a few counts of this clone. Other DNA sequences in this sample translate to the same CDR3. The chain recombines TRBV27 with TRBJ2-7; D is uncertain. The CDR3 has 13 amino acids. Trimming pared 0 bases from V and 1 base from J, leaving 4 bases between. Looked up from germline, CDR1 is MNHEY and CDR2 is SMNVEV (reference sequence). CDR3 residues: CASSLSMSYEQYF. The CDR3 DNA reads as TGTGCCAGCAGTTTATCGATGTCCTACGAGCAGTACTTC.

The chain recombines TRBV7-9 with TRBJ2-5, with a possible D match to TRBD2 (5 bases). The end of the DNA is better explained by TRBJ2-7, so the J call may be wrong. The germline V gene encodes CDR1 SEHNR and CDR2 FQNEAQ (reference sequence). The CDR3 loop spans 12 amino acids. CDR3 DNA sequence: TGTGCCAGCAGCCGGGATGCCTACGAGCAGTACTTC. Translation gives CASSRDAYEQYF.

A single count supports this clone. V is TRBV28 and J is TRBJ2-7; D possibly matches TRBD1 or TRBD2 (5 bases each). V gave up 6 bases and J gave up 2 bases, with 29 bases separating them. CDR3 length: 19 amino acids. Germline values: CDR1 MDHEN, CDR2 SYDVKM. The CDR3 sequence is CASSLGVGDDRGYPYEQYF. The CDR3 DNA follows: TGTGCCAGCAGCCTTGGAGTAGGGGACGACAGAGGGTATCCCTACGAGCAGTACTTC.

CDR3 in DNA: TGTGCCAGCAGTTCCCCTGGCGGGAGTGGCACCGGGGAGCTGTTTTTT. The encoded protein is CASSSPGGSGTGELFF. V gene TRBV27 combines with J gene TRBJ2-2, with 7 bases fitting TRBD2. Trimming took 4 bases from V and 4 from J; bases not matched to a gene: 9. The CDR3 runs to 16 residues. Germline CDR1 MNHEY, CDR2 SMNVEV (reference sequence).

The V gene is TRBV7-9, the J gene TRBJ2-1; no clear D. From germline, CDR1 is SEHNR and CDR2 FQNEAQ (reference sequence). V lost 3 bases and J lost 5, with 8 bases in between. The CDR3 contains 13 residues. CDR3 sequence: CASSFVQDNEQFF. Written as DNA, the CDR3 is TGTGCCAGCAGCTTCGTTCAAGACAATGAGCAGTTCTTC.

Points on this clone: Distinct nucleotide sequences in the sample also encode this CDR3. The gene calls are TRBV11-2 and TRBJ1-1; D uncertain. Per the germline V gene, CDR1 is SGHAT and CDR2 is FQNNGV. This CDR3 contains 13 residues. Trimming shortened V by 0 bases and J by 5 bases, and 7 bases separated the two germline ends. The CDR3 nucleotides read TGTGCCAGCAGCTTAGATCGAGGGACTGAAGCTTTCTTT. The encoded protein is CASSLDRGTEAFF.

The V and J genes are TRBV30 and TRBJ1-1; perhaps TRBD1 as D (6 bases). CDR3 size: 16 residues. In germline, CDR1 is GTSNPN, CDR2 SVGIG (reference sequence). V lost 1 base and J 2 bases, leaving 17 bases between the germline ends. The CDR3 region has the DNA TGTGCCTGGAGTGCGGCGGTAGGACAGATAAACACTGAAGCTTTCTTT. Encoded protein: CAWSAAVGQINTEAFF.

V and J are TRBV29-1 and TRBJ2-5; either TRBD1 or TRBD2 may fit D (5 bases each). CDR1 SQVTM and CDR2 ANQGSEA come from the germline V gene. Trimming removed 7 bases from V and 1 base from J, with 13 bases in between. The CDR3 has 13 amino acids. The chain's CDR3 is CSAKPGPQETQYF. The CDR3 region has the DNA TGCAGCGCTAAACCGGGACCCCAAGAGACCCAGTACTTC.

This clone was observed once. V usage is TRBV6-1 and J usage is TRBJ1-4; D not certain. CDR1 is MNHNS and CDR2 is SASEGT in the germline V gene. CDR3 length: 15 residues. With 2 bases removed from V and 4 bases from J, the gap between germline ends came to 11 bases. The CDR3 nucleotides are TGTGCCAGCAGTGAACTCGGCTTACTTAATGAAAAACTGTTTTTT. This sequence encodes CASSELGLLNEKLFF.

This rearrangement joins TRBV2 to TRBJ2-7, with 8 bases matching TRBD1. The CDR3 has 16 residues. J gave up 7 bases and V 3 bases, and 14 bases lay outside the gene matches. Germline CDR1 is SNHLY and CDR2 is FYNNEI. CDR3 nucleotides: TGTGCCAGCAGTGATCCTCAGGGACAGGAGACGGGGGAGCAGTACTTC. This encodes CASSDPQGQETGEQYF.

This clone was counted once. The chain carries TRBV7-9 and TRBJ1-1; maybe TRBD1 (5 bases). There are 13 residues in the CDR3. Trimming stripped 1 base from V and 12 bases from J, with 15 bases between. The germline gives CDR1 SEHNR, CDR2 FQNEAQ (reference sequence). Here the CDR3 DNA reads TGTGCCAGCAGCTTAGTTCTCCCAGCGGGGCCTTTCTTT. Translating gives CASSLVLPAGPFF.

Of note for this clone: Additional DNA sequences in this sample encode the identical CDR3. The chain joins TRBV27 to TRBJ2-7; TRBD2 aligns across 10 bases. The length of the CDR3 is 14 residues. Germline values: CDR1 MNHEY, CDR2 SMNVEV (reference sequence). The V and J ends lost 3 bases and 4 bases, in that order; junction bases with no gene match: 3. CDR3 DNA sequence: TGTGCCAGCAGTTTGACTAGCGGGTCGTACGAGCAGTACTTC. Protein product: CASSLTSGSYEQYF.

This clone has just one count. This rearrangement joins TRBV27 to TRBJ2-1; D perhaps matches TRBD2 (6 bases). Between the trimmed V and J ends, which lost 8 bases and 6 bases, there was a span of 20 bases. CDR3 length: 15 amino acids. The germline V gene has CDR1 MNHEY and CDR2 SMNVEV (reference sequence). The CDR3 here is CASSSRGKNGNEQFF. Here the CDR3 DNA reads TGTGCCAGCTCCTCCCGGGGGAAAAACGGCAATGAGCAGTTCTTC.

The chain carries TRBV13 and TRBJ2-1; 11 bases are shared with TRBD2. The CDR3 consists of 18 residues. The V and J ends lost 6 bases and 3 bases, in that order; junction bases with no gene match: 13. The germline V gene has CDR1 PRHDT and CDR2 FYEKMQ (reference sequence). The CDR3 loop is CASSPYPPGTSGYNEQFF. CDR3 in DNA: TGTGCCAGCAGTCCCTATCCACCCGGGACTAGCGGCTACAATGAGCAGTTCTTC.

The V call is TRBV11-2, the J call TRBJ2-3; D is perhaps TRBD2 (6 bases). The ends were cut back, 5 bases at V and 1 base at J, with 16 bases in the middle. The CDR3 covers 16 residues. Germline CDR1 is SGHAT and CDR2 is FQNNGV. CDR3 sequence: CASSLRGSRGTDTQYF. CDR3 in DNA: TGTGCCAGCAGCCTCCGGGGGAGTCGGGGCACAGATACGCAGTATTTT. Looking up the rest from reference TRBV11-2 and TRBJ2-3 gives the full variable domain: EAGVAQSPRYKIIEKRQSVAFWCNPISGHATLYWYQQILGQGPKLLIQFQNNGVVDDSQLPKDRFSAERLKGVDSTLKIQPAKLEDSAVYLCASSLRGSRGTDTQYFGPGTRLTVL.